These 13 T cell receptor beta chains share one sample of origin, sequenced in a study of graft-versus-host responses after intestinal transplantation. Libraries were prepared by immunoSEQ multiplex PCR; TCRdb keeps only in-frame clonotypes and omits some of them. The data hold 20,000 to 30,000 clones, with 82% observed a single time. These receptors have no identified antigens. The specimen was unstimulated CD4+ T cells sorted from spleen or lymph node cells, collected before intestinal transplant. Receptors were obtained from a human donor who received an intestinal transplant.

The chain has TRBV10-2 and TRBJ2-5; D gene unclear. The V gene lost 3 bases and the J gene lost 1 base, with 6 bases spanning the gap. The CDR3 is 13 residues long. CDR1 and CDR2 from the germline V gene are WSHSY and SAAADI. CDR3 in DNA: TGCGCCAGCAGTGACAGCCCCCAAGAGACCCAGTACTTC. Translation gives CASSDSPQETQYF.

This chain joins TRBV27 and TRBJ2-3; 9 nucleotides align to TRBD2. J was trimmed by 14 bases and V by 6 bases; bases with no gene match: 9. The CDR3 has 12 residues. Germline-derived CDR1 and CDR2 are MNHEY and SMNVEV (reference sequence). The CDR3 DNA reads TGTGCCAGCAGCATAGGGGGGACTAGCCTGTATTTT. It translates to CASSIGGTSLYF.

The V and J genes are TRBV11-2 and TRBJ1-1; 7 bases match TRBD1. The CDR3 length is 17 residues. The germline CDR1 and CDR2 sequences are SGHAT and FQNNGV. V shed 0 bases and J 1 base; nucleotides not matched to a gene: 8. CDR3 sequence reads: CASSLDSRQGRNTEAFF. The CDR3 DNA is TGTGCCAGCAGCTTAGATTCCCGACAGGGACGGAACACTGAAGCTTTCTTT. The full variable domain, rest sourced from reference TRBV11-2 and TRBJ1-1, is EAGVAQSPRYKIIEKRQSVAFWCNPISGHATLYWYQQILGQGPKLLIQFQNNGVVDDSQLPKDRFSAERLKGVDSTLKIQPAKLEDSAVYLCASSLDSRQGRNTEAFFGQGTRLTVV.

The chain carries TRBV20-1 and TRBJ2-3, with unresolved D. The germline gives CDR1 DFQATT, CDR2 SNEGSKA (reference sequence). The CDR3 is 11 amino acids. V gave up 2 bases and J gave up 0 bases, with 0 bases separating them. CDR3 sequence (DNA): TGCAGTGCTAGAAGCACAGATACGCAGTATTTT. Protein: CSARSTDTQYF.

The J gene is TRBJ2-6, the V gene TRBV11-2, with TRBD1 as a possible D gene (6 bases). The germline CDR1 and CDR2 sequences are SGHAT and FQNNGV. The CDR3 sequence is 18 residues long. Trimming removed 6 bases from V and 0 bases from J, with 18 bases in between. The CDR3 DNA reads as TGTGCCAGCAGGGGGCTCCGGGGCAGGGGCTCTGGGGCCAACGTCCTGACTTTC. This gives the protein CASRGLRGRGSGANVLTF.

The rearrangement uses TRBV6-1 and TRBJ2-5; D uncertain. Trimming pared 1 base from V and 7 bases from J, leaving 13 bases between. The CDR3 runs 14 residues. Germline assignment: CDR1 MNHNS and CDR2 SASEGT. The CDR3 bases are TGTGCCAGCAGTGAAGAGACCGGGTTTGGGACCCAGTACTTC. It is translated as CASSEETGFGTQYF.

This clone was recorded once. This chain joins TRBV7-2 and TRBJ2-5; D unclear. This CDR3 spans 11 amino acids. Looked up from germline, CDR1 is SGHTA and CDR2 is FQGNSA. Trimming took off 3 bases at V and 1 base at J, with 0 bases between the two ends. The CDR3 nucleotides read TGTGCCAGCAGCTTCCAAGAGACCCAGTACTTC. Translation gives CASSFQETQYF.

This chain joins TRBV28 and TRBJ2-3, with D unclear. The CDR3 spans 14 residues. V lost 6 bases and J 6 bases, leaving 16 bases between the germline ends. From germline, CDR1 is MDHEN and CDR2 SYDVKM. The CDR3 protein is CASRIGQKLDTQYF. CDR3 coding DNA: TGTGCCAGCAGAATAGGGCAGAAGCTTGATACGCAGTATTTT.

This clone has a handful of counts. The chain links TRBV5-4 to TRBJ1-1, with a weak D call TRBD1 (6 bases). This CDR3 has 13 amino acids. Trimming pared 1 base from V and 4 bases from J, leaving 8 bases between. Looked up from germline, CDR1 is SGHNT and CDR2 is YYREEE (reference sequence). As DNA, the CDR3 is TGTGCCAGCAGCTTGACAGGGTTCACTGAAGCTTTCTTT. As protein: CASSLTGFTEAFF.

This clone was detected only once. The V and J genes are TRBV9 and TRBJ1-5, with D perhaps matching TRBD1 (5 bases). Germline values: CDR1 SGDLS, CDR2 YYNGEE. The CDR3 is made up of 15 amino acids. V lost 0 bases and J 4 bases, leaving 11 bases between the germline ends. The CDR3 nucleotides read TGTGCCAGCAGCGTAGCTGACGGGGGTAATCAGCCCCAGCATTTT. It yields the protein CASSVADGGNQPQHF.

This rearrangement joins TRBV2 to TRBJ2-5; D may match TRBD1 or TRBD2 (5 bases each). CDR1 and CDR2 from the germline V gene are SNHLY and FYNNEI. The CDR3 runs 15 residues. Trimming took 6 bases from V and 4 from J, leaving 18 bases between them. The CDR3 protein is CASRPGTAHGETQYF. The DNA for the CDR3 is TGTGCCAGCAGACCCGGGACCGCTCACGGAGAGACCCAGTACTTC.

In this sample, this clone turned up a few times. This chain joins TRBV18 and TRBJ2-1; 8 bases are shared with TRBD1. The length of the CDR3 is 13 residues. After removal of 6 bases from V and 7 bases from J, the junction contained 5 bases not matched to a gene. Germline V gene lookup returns CDR1 KGHSH and CDR2 LQKENI. The CDR3 DNA is TGTGCCAGCTCCCCGGGACAGGTTAATGAGCAGTTCTTC. Translating it yields CASSPGQVNEQFF.

The V gene is TRBV5-1, the J gene TRBJ2-7, with a possible D match to TRBD1 (7 bases). CDR3 length equals 15 residues. Germline V lookup: CDR1 SGHRS, CDR2 YFSETQ. Deletions cut 6 bases from V and 6 bases from J, with 22 bases between. CDR3 coding DNA: TGCGCCAGCAACCCAGGGGGGCTCCAGTCCGTCGAGCAGTACTTC. Amino acid sequence: CASNPGGLQSVEQYF.